This TCR beta chain was sequenced in a study of neurological immune-mediated disorders. The cDNA came from 5'RACE with 10-nucleotide random UMIs. TCRdb re-called the 5' RACE reads with MiXCR, one entry per CDR3 protein. The sample carries tens of thousands of distinct CDR3 sequences, about a tenth recorded once. Germline loops: CDR1 WNHNN, CDR2 SYGVQD (reference sequence). V shed 5 bases and J 3 bases; nucleotides not matched to a gene: 6. This CDR3 has 14 amino acids. This clonotype has at least ten counts. The chain links TRBV10-1 to TRBJ2-7; 8 nucleotides line up with TRBD2. The sample consisted of PBMCs. This receptor was obtained from a middle-aged man in good health. The CDR3 region is CASSPGGQNYEQYF. CDR3 sequence (DNA): TGCGCCAGCAGTCCGGGGGGGCAGAACTACGAGCAGTACTTC.